The sequence of this TCR beta chain was determined in a study of cytomegalovirus exposure and HLA in healthy donors. The PCR used 60 Vbeta and 13 Jbeta primers. The protocol was immunoSEQ multiplex PCR, while the TCRdb copy is restricted to in-frame clones and leaves out a portion. Recorded for this sample: some 130,000 clones. CDR1 SGHRS and CDR2 YFSETQ come from the germline V gene. The CDR3 is 12 residues long. The V end was cut by 0 bases, the J end by 3 bases, with 4 bases between. Sequenced: PBMCs. The V gene is TRBV5-1, the J gene TRBJ2-7; D remains unclear. This TCR was sampled from a man aged 18 to 30 in good health and CMV-seronegative. DNA for the CDR3: TGCGCCAGCAGCTTGGGAGTCTACGAGCAGTACTTC. Its translation is CASSLGVYEQYF.